These 6 T cell receptor beta chains originate from one sample sequenced in a study of T cell responses to AZD1222 COVID-19 vaccine. The method was immunoSEQ multiplex PCR; TCRdb's version includes in-frame clones alone and lacks a portion of them. The data show 95,000 to 100,000 clones, roughly 90% seen once. Sample: peripheral blood, taken 28 days after the second AZD1222 dose. The receptors were sampled from an adult who received the AZD1222 COVID-19 vaccine.

Comment on this clone: At one of its ends the junction is not consistent with the germline gene, which may arise from a read error. At the DNA level, this CDR3 is encoded by other sequences in the same sample as well. The V and J genes are TRBV7-9 and TRBJ2-7; 12 nucleotides align to TRBD1. Germline V CDR1 and CDR2: SEHNR, FQNEAQ (reference sequence). CDR3 size: 15 residues. CDR3 loop: CASSPSGTGGYEQYF. The CDR3 DNA reads TGTGCCAGCAGCCCTTCCGGGACAGGGGGCTACGAGCAGTATTTC.

The chain has TRBV11-2 and TRBJ2-1; D not resolved. This CDR3 has 11 amino acids. With 1 base removed from V and 8 bases from J, the gap between germline ends came to 3 bases. Germline lookup yields CDR1 SGHAT and CDR2 FQNNGV. In DNA, the CDR3 is TGTGCCAGCAGCTTAGTCTATGAGCAGTTCTTC. Translation gives CASSLVYEQFF.

The chain combines TRBV5-1 with TRBJ1-1; D is possibly TRBD1 (6 bases). V was pared by 7 bases and J by 1 base, with 11 bases between. From germline, CDR1 is SGHRS and CDR2 YFSETQ. This CDR3 is built from 13 residues. As DNA, the CDR3 is TGCGCCAGCCAGGGACAACCGAACACTGAAGCTTTCTTT. Translated, it gives CASQGQPNTEAFF.

The CDR3 DNA reads TGTGCCAGCAACGTTAAAGGGTGGCAGGAAAGCGAAAAACTGTTTTTT. Protein: CASNVKGWQESEKLFF. The chain joins TRBV21-1 to TRBJ1-4. TRBV21-1 is recorded as a pseudogene. The CDR3 sequence is 16 residues long.

The chain carries TRBV30 and TRBJ2-7; 8 bases match TRBD2. J lost 5 bases, V lost 3 bases, and 12 bases had no gene match. This CDR3 contains 15 residues. CDR1 is GTSNPN and CDR2 is SVGIG in the germline V gene (reference sequence). CDR3 region: CAWSGRERALHEQYF. CDR3 DNA: TGTGCCTGGAGCGGGAGGGAGAGGGCCTTACACGAGCAGTACTTC.

This chain uses TRBV24-1 with TRBJ2-1; 7 nucleotides agree with TRBD1. The CDR3 is 13 residues long. The J segment lost 10 bases and the V segment lost 5 bases, leaving 7 bases of the junction unmatched. Germline values: CDR1 KGHDR, CDR2 SFDVKD. DNA for the CDR3: TGTGCCACCAGTGGGGCAGGGGGATGGGAGCAGTTCTTC. Encoded protein: CATSGAGGWEQFF.